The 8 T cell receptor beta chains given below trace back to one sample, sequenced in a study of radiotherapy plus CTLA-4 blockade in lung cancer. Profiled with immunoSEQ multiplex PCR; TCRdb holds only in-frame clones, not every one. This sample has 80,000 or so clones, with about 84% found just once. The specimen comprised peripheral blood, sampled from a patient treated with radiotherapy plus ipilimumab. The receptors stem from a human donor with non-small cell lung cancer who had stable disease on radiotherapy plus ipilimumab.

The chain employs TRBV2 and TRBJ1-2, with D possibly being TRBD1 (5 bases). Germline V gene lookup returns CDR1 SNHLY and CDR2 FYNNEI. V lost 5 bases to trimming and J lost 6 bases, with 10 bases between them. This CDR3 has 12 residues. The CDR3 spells CASSRRGDGYTF. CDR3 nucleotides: TGTGCCAGCAGTAGGAGAGGGGATGGCTACACCTTC.

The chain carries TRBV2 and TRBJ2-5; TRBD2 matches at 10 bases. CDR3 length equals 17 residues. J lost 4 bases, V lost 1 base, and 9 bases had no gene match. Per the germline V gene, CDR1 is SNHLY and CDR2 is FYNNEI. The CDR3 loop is CASSEVSSSGRGETQYF. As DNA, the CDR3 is TGTGCCAGCAGTGAAGTTAGCTCTAGCGGGAGAGGAGAGACCCAGTACTTC.

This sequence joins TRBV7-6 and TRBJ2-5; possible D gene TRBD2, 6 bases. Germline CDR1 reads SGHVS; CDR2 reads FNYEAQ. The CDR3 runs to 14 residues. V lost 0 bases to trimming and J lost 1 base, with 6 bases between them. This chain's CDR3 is CASSLAGGQETQYF. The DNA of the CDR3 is TGTGCCAGCAGCTTAGCGGGGGGCCAAGAGACCCAGTACTTC.

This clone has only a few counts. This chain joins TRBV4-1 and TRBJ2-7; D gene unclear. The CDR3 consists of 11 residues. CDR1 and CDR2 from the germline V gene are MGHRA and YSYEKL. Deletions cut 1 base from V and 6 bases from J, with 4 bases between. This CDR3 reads CASSQGLEQYF. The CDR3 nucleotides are TGCGCCAGCAGCCAAGGGCTCGAGCAGTACTTC.

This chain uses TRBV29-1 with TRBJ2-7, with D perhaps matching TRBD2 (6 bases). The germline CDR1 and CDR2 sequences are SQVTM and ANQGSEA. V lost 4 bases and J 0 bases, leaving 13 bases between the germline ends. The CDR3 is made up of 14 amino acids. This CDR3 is CSVGFGGSSYEQYF. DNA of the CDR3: TGCAGCGTTGGATTTGGAGGGTCCTCCTACGAGCAGTACTTC.

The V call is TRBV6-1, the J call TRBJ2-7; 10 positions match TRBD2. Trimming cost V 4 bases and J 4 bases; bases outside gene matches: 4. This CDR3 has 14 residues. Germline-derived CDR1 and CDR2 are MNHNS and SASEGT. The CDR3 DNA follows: TGTGCCAGCAGTGCGACTAGCGGGTCTTACGAGCAGTACTTC. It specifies CASSATSGSYEQYF.

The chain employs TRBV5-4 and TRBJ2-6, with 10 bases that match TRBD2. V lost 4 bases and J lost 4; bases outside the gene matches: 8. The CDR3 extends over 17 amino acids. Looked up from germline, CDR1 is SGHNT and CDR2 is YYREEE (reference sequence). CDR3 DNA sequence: TGTGCCAGCAGCATCGGGACTAGCGTATCCGGGGCCAACGTCCTGACTTTC. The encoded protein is CASSIGTSVSGANVLTF.

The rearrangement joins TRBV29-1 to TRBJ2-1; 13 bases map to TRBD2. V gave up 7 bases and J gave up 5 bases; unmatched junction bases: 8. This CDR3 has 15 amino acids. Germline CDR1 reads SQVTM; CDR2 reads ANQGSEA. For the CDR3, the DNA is TGCAGCGCCCGTAGACTAGCGGGAGGCGACAATGAGCAGTTCTTC. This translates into CSARRLAGGDNEQFF.